This T cell receptor (beta chain) comes out of a study of blood T cell repertoires in COVID-19. As for the study in general: Samples taken during acute and convalescent COVID-19 were collected in the United States, Italy and Spain.

Libraries were prepared by immunoSEQ multiplex PCR; TCRdb keeps only in-frame clonotypes and omits some of them. The table has about 220,000 clones, 86% seen once; the top ten hold 3% to 4.5%. Participants were aged about 18 to 100 years from approximately 25 US areas. Donors were grouped by their self-reported clinical history. V was shortened by 6 bases and J by 4 bases, with 17 bases between the two germline ends. Germline loops: CDR1 LNHNV, CDR2 YYDKDF (reference sequence). CDR3 length equals 15 residues. The material sequenced was PBMCs or T cells enriched from blood (not recorded which). The V gene is TRBV15, the J gene TRBJ2-3; D perhaps matches TRBD1 (10 bases). The TCR comes from a woman aged 40 to 55 with acute COVID-19. The chain's CDR3 is CATRRGGQGSDTQYF. The CDR3 DNA is TGTGCCACCAGGCGGGGGGGACAGGGGTCAGATACGCAGTATTTT.